Below are 23 T cell receptor beta chains sequenced from a single sample in a study of T cell clonality in common variable immunodeficiency. TCRdb's table, derived via immunoSEQ multiplex PCR, lists solely in-frame clones and lacks some. This sample includes 15,000 to 20,000 clones with no singletons; its ten biggest clones take up 2.5% to 3%. Their target antigens are unknown. Findings and limits, study-wide: Fewer deletions and N-nucleotide insertions were reportedly seen in common variable immunodeficiency TCR beta sequences.

Sequencing was done on a sample of peripheral blood mononuclear cells. These receptor sequences come from a human donor with common variable immunodeficiency.

For this clone: The read ends 3 residues early relative to the CDR3; the germline J gene fills the gap. The V gene is TRBV2, the J gene TRBJ1-6, with 7 bases matching TRBD1. Germline CDR1 reads SNHLY; CDR2 reads FYNNEI. This CDR3 comprises 16 residues. Unmatched junction bases numbered 11, after V lost 10 bases and J lost 2 bases. The CDR3 spells CATGRDRSAYNSPLHF. The sequenced CDR3 bases are TGTGCCACCGGACGGGACAGAAGCGCCTATAATTCACCC.

On this clone: The read gets to within 3 residues of the CDR3 end, and the germline J gene fills in the rest. The chain couples TRBV11-2 to TRBJ1-2; D not resolved. CDR1 SGHAT and CDR2 FQNNGV come from the germline V gene. V lost 0 bases and J 0 bases, leaving 8 bases between the germline ends. This CDR3 spans 15 amino acids. The CDR3 loop is CASSLDLGPNYGYTF. The CDR3 bases that were read are TGTGCCAGCAGCTTAGATCTAGGTCCTAACTATGGC.

This clone has just a few counts. The CDR3 protein is CAWSNRDSRNTIYF. CDR3 DNA, as far as it was read: TGTGCCTGGAGCAACCGGGACAGTCGAAACACC. J is TRBJ1-3 and V is TRBV30; 7 positions agree with TRBD1. The read halts 3 residues ahead of the CDR3 end, with the missing end drawn from the germline J gene. With 3 bases clipped from V and 5 bases from J, the junction kept 7 bases outside the gene matches. This CDR3 spans 14 amino acids. Germline V gene lookup returns CDR1 GTSNPN and CDR2 SVGIG (reference sequence).

This clone occurred many times. Read coverage stops 3 residues before the CDR3 terminus; the germline J gene supplies the remainder. The rearrangement joins TRBV5-1 to TRBJ1-1; D is unclear. Trimming removed 3 bases at V and 2 bases at J, with 14 bases between. The length of the CDR3 is 15 residues. Looked up from germline, CDR1 is SGHRS and CDR2 is YFSETQ. CDR3 amino acids: CASSSSVGLNTEAFF. CDR3 bases read: TGCGCCAGCAGCTCCTCGGTCGGACTTAACACTGAA.

The sample holds many counts of this clone. The CDR3 end is not reached by the read, which stops 3 residues before it; the germline J gene fills it in. V usage is TRBV5-1 and J usage is TRBJ1-1; D is uncertain. The CDR3 covers 15 residues. The ends were cut back, 0 bases at V and 5 bases at J, with 14 bases in the middle. Germline V gene lookup returns CDR1 SGHRS and CDR2 YFSETQ. The CDR3 bases that were read are TGCGCCAGCAGCTTGGCCAACCCCGCGGGGACTGAA. This translates into CASSLANPAGTE. The CDR3 in its entirety is CASSLANPAGTEAFF.

This clone was seen repeatedly, ten times or more. The read ends 3 residues early relative to the CDR3; the germline J gene fills the gap. The genes are TRBV30 and TRBJ2-7; either TRBD1 or TRBD2 may fit D (7 bases each). The CDR3 spans 15 residues. The germline V gene has CDR1 GTSNPN and CDR2 SVGIG (reference sequence). V was clipped by 4 bases and J by 4 bases, with 20 bases between them. CDR3 region: CAWKIGEGARYEQYF. Partial CDR3 DNA: TGTGCCTGGAAGATAGGGGAGGGGGCGCGGTACGAG.

Many counts were recorded for this clone. The read halts 3 residues ahead of the CDR3 end, with the missing end drawn from the germline J gene. The V call is TRBV7-9, the J call TRBJ2-7; D is unclear. Germline V gene sequence: CDR1 SEHNR, CDR2 FQNEAQ (reference sequence). V lost 1 base and J 6 bases, leaving 13 bases between the germline ends. The CDR3 runs 14 residues. The CDR3 is CASSLGMPASEQYF. The CDR3 DNA, read in part, is TGTGCCAGCAGCTTAGGCATGCCAGCGAGCGAG.

This clone was detected ten times or more. The read comes to an end 3 residues before the CDR3 does, leaving the germline J gene to fill in the end. V gene TRBV18 combines with J gene TRBJ1-6; D is uncertain. The V gene's germline CDR1 is KGHSH and CDR2 LQKENI. V lost 0 bases and J lost 5, with 8 bases in between. The length of the CDR3 is 15 residues. The CDR3 region is CASSPPGQNNSPLHF. The sequenced CDR3 bases are TGTGCCAGCTCACCACCAGGCCAAAATAATTCACCC.

There are many counts of this clone. The CDR3 sequence is CASSDPAIAATDTQYF. CDR3 DNA, as far as it was read: TGCGCCAGCAGTGATCCCGCGATTGCGGCGACAGATACG. This chain connects TRBV5-1 to TRBJ2-3, with unresolved D. The read ends 3 residues shy of where the CDR3 ends; the end is completed using the germline J gene. Per the germline V gene, CDR1 is SGHRS and CDR2 is YFSETQ. The CDR3 is made up of 16 amino acids. V lost 5 bases, J lost 3 bases, and 19 bases lay in between.

Many counts were recorded for this clone. Relative to the germline gene, one junction end is altered; a read error may explain this. The sequenced fragment ends 3 residues before the CDR3 boundary, so the rest is inferred from the germline J gene. This rearrangement joins TRBV19 to TRBJ1-1; 8 bases are shared with TRBD1. Germline V gene data show CDR1 as LNHDA and CDR2 as SQIVND (reference sequence). This CDR3 contains 16 residues. The CDR3 spells CASKSPPQGAYTEAFF. The covered CDR3 bases are TGTGCAAGTAAGAGCCCCCCCCAGGGGGCGTACACTGAA.

Turning to this clone: Read coverage stops 3 residues before the CDR3 terminus; the germline J gene supplies the remainder. The chain has TRBV30 and TRBJ1-6; TRBD1 might be the D (6 bases). From germline, CDR1 is GTSNPN and CDR2 SVGIG (reference sequence). Trimming took 2 bases from V and 0 from J, leaving 20 bases between them. CDR3 length equals 19 residues. CDR3 protein: CAWSYQTGTMGSYNSPLHF. The DNA read from the CDR3 is TGTGCCTGGAGTTACCAGACCGGGACAATGGGCTCCTATAATTCACCC.

This clone was seen a handful of times. The sequence runs out 3 residues before the end of the CDR3; the remainder is reconstructed from the germline J gene. The chain is built from TRBV5-1 and TRBJ1-6, with D hard to call. V lost 2 bases and J 5 bases, leaving 11 bases between the germline ends. The CDR3 is made up of 15 amino acids. Per germline, CDR1 SGHRS and CDR2 YFSETQ. CDR3 region: CASSLGPGNNSPLHF. Incomplete CDR3 DNA: TGCGCCAGCAGCTTAGGGCCGGGGAATAATTCACCC.

Comment on this clone: The read falls 3 residues short of the CDR3 end, and the missing part is taken from the germline J gene. The J gene is TRBJ1-6, the V gene TRBV18, with 11 bases that match TRBD1. Trimming at V came to 2 bases and at J to 9 bases, leaving 0 bases not matched to a gene. The CDR3 runs to 14 residues. CDR1 is KGHSH, CDR2 LQKENI, per germline. The CDR3 sequence: CASSPGTGGSPLHF. The part of the CDR3 DNA that was read is TGTGCCAGCTCACCAGGGACAGGGGGTTCACCC.

This clone was observed a few times. The read gets to within 3 residues of the CDR3 end, and the germline J gene fills in the rest. The rearrangement links TRBV30 to TRBJ2-5; 9 bases map to TRBD1. V lost 3 bases, J lost 2 bases, and 4 bases stayed unmatched. The CDR3 length is 14 residues. The germline CDR1 and CDR2 sequences are GTSNPN and SVGIG (reference sequence). The part of the CDR3 DNA that was read is TGTGCCTGGAGGGGACAGGGTCGGCAAGAGACC. It yields the protein CAWRGQGRQET. In full, the CDR3 reads CAWRGQGRQETQYF.

This clone was recorded at least ten times. The read ends 3 residues shy of where the CDR3 ends; the end is completed using the germline J gene. The V and J genes are TRBV19 and TRBJ2-5, with TRBD2 matching 12 bases. J lost 1 base, V lost 8 bases, and 2 bases had no gene match. CDR1 and CDR2 from the germline V gene are LNHDA and SQIVND (reference sequence). This CDR3 is built from 14 residues. The part of the CDR3 DNA that was read is TGTGCCAGTGGACTAGCGGGGTTCCAAGAGACC. Encoded protein: CASGLAGFQET. The full-length CDR3 reads as CASGLAGFQETQYF. Together with reference TRBV19 and TRBJ2-5, the CDR3 gives the full variable domain: DGGITQSPKYLFRKEGQNVTLSCEQNLNHDAMYWYRQDPGQGLRLIYYSQIVNDFQKGDIAEGYSVSREKKESFPLTVTSAQKNPTAFYLCASGLAGFQETQYFGPGTRLLVL.

This clone was found many times. The CDR3 is cut off 3 residues early in the read; its end comes from the germline J gene. The V call is TRBV2, the J call TRBJ2-1; TRBD2 aligns across 12 bases. There are 15 residues in the CDR3. Germline values: CDR1 SNHLY, CDR2 FYNNEI. With 6 bases clipped from V and 5 bases from J, the junction kept 5 bases outside the gene matches. CDR3 sequence: CASSRLAGEDNEQFF. The CDR3 DNA, read in part, is TGTGCCAGCAGCCGACTAGCGGGAGAGGACAATGAG.

This clone was seen ten or more times. The sequenced fragment ends 3 residues before the CDR3 boundary, so the rest is inferred from the germline J gene. This rearrangement joins TRBV27 to TRBJ1-6; TRBD1 is a possible D gene (6 bases). The CDR3 runs to 15 residues. The V end lost 2 bases, the J end lost 5 bases, and 10 bases lay between the germline ends. Germline CDR1 reads MNHEY; CDR2 reads SMNVEV (reference sequence). The CDR3 loop is CASSLGQSNNSPLHF. The CDR3 DNA, read in part, is TGTGCCAGCAGTTTAGGACAGTCTAATAATTCACCC.

By sample share, this clone is medium-sized. The read ends 3 residues shy of where the CDR3 ends; the end is completed using the germline J gene. This chain links TRBV6-4 with TRBJ1-6; 9 nucleotides line up with TRBD1. This CDR3 region has 15 residues. Germline V gene sequence: CDR1 MRHNA, CDR2 SNTAGT. Trimming took 3 bases from V and 7 from J; bases not matched to a gene: 4. CDR3 bases read: TGTGCCAGCAGTGAACGGACAGGGGACAATTCACCC. Translating gives CASSERTGDNSP. The entire CDR3 protein reads CASSERTGDNSPLHF.

The table lists this clone with many counts. The read terminates 3 residues ahead of where the CDR3 ends, so the germline J gene completes it. The rearrangement uses TRBV6-1 and TRBJ2-2; 7 bases fit TRBD2. Germline V gene lookup returns CDR1 MNHNS and CDR2 SASEGT. The junction had 11 bases not matched to a gene; V was cut back by 0 bases and J by 4 bases. The CDR3 runs 18 residues. Partial CDR3 DNA: TGTGCCAGCAGTGAAGCGAAGGTCGTCCGGACTAGCACCGGGGAG. It encodes CASSEAKVVRTSTGE. The CDR3 in its entirety is CASSEAKVVRTSTGELFF.

In its sample, this clone was seen many times. The read terminates 3 residues before the CDR3 end, so the remaining end is supplied by the germline J gene. The rearrangement uses TRBV7-9 and TRBJ1-1; weak D call: TRBD1 (5 bases). The CDR3 spans 15 residues. Trimming removed 5 bases from V and 0 bases from J, with 13 bases in between. Germline V gene lookup returns CDR1 SEHNR and CDR2 FQNEAQ (reference sequence). CDR3 amino acids: CASSRDRSMNTEAFF. The DNA read from the CDR3 is TGTGCCAGCAGCCGTGACAGATCCATGAACACTGAA.

With respect to this clone: The read stops 3 residues short of the end of the CDR3; the missing end is completed from the germline J gene. J is TRBJ2-7 and V is TRBV2; D unclear. The V gene lost 6 bases and the J gene lost 4 bases, with 7 bases spanning the gap. The CDR3 is made up of 11 amino acids. The germline V gene has CDR1 SNHLY and CDR2 FYNNEI. The CDR3 DNA, read in part, is TGTGCCAGCAGCAATACTTACGAG. Translation: CASSNTYE. In full, the CDR3 reads CASSNTYEQYF.

This clone was counted only a few times. The read comes to an end 3 residues before the CDR3 does, leaving the germline J gene to fill in the end. This chain links TRBV20-1 with TRBJ2-3; 15 bases map to TRBD2. The CDR3 spans 19 residues. V was pared by 5 bases and J by 1 base, with 13 bases of the junction left unmatched. CDR1 is DFQATT and CDR2 is SNEGSKA in the germline V gene (reference sequence). CDR3 DNA, as far as it was read: TGCAGTGCTGGACAATGGACTAGCGGGAGGGGTTCGGGCACAGATACG. This codes for CSAGQWTSGRGSGTDT. The whole CDR3 protein is CSAGQWTSGRGSGTDTQYF.

This clone has ten or more counts. Incomplete CDR3 DNA: TGTGCCGGAGGGGTGCACAATGAG. Encoded protein: CAGGVHNE. The whole CDR3 reads CAGGVHNEQFF. V is TRBV30 and J is TRBJ2-1, with a tentative D call TRBD2 (6 bases). The CDR3 is cut off 3 residues early in the read; its end comes from the germline J gene. V was cut by 8 bases and J by 5 bases, with 10 bases left in between. The germline V gene has CDR1 GTSNPN and CDR2 SVGIG (reference sequence). CDR3 length: 11 residues.